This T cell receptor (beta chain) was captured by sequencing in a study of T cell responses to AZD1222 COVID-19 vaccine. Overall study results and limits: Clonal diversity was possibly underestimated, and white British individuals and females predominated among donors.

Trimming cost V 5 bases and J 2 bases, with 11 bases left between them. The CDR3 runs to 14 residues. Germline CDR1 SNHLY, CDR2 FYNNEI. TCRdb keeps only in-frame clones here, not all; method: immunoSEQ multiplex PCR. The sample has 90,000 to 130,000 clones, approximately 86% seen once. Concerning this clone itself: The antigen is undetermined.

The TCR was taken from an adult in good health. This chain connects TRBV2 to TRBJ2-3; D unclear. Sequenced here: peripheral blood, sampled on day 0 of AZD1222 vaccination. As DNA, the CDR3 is TGTGCCAGCAGTCCTCAGAGGAACACAGATACGCAGTATTTT. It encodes CASSPQRNTDTQYF.